Listed here are 17 T cell receptor beta chains from one sample, sequenced in a study of T cell repertoires in cytomegalovirus infection. From the reads, TCRdb called clonotypes with MiXCR, one entry per CDR3 protein. The data contain under 250,000 distinct CDR3 sequences, 9% to 15% of them singletons. Sequenced input: PBMCs. All receptors derive from a human donor in good health (CMV status not recorded). Some clones in this sample may be carry-over from other donors' samples.

In its sample, this clonotype was seen many times. The V call is TRBV6-5, the J call TRBJ1-2, with TRBD1 matching over 7 bases. The V gene's germline CDR1 is MNHEY and CDR2 SVGAGI. The junction had 13 bases not matched to a gene; V was cut back by 4 bases and J by 8 bases. This CDR3 has 15 residues. The CDR3 DNA follows: TGTGCCAGCAGTTCTGGACAGGCAAATCATTTGGGCTACACCTTC. It is translated as CASSSGQANHLGYTF.

Only a few counts were recorded for this clonotype. This chain links TRBV7-2 with TRBJ1-2; D unclear. The germline V gene encodes CDR1 SGHTA and CDR2 FQGNSA. Deletions cut 7 bases from V and 2 bases from J, with 14 bases between. The CDR3 length is 14 residues. The CDR3 region has the DNA TGTGCCAGCAACCAGTTGAGTGGAAACTATGGCTACACCTTC. Encoded protein: CASNQLSGNYGYTF.

This clonotype came up many times. In nucleotides, the CDR3 is TGTGCCAGCAGCCCCGGGACAGGGGTTTACGAGCAGTACTTC. Protein sequence: CASSPGTGVYEQYF. V is TRBV6-2 or TRBV6-3 and J is TRBJ2-7; 10 bases line up with TRBD1. The germline V gene has CDR1 MNHEY and CDR2 SVGEGT. This CDR3 comprises 14 residues. Germline trimming cut 6 bases from V and 4 bases from J; bases unmatched to any gene: 6.

This clonotype has at least ten counts. The chain uses TRBV19 and TRBJ2-1; the D is unclear. The germline V gene encodes CDR1 LNHDA and CDR2 SQIVND (reference sequence). The CDR3 extends over 13 amino acids. Between the trimmed V and J ends, which lost 5 bases and 5 bases, there was a span of 10 bases. The CDR3 DNA reads TGTGCCAGTAGTCCTTTAATAAACAATGAGCAGTTCTTC. Protein: CASSPLINNEQFF.

In this sample, this clonotype turned up many times. The chain is built from TRBV19 and TRBJ2-1, with unresolved D. CDR1 and CDR2 from the germline V gene are LNHDA and SQIVND (reference sequence). V was shortened by 6 bases and J by 9 bases, with 9 bases between the two germline ends. The CDR3 runs to 11 residues. CDR3 residues: CASRGTGEQFF. Written as DNA, the CDR3 is TGTGCCAGTAGGGGTACCGGTGAGCAGTTCTTC.

This clonotype was recorded many times. The chain carries TRBV20-1 and TRBJ2-4; D not certain. The CDR3 extends over 12 amino acids. CDR1 and CDR2 from the germline V gene are DFQATT and SNEGSKA (reference sequence). Deletions cut 6 bases from V and 7 bases from J, with 13 bases between. CDR3 residues: CSASGVGNIQYF. Written as DNA, the CDR3 is TGCAGTGCCAGTGGGGTGGGGAACATTCAGTACTTC.

This clonotype was counted ten times or more. This chain connects TRBV7-2 to TRBJ1-6, with D perhaps TRBD1 (6 bases). Trimming removed 0 bases at V and 10 bases at J, with 16 bases between. CDR3 length equals 16 residues. Germline-derived CDR1 and CDR2 are SGHTA and FQGNSA. The CDR3 sequence: CASSLAATGSGSPLHF. CDR3 DNA: TGTGCCAGCAGCTTAGCGGCGACAGGAAGTGGGTCACCCCTCCACTTT.

The V gene is TRBV20-1, the J gene TRBJ1-2, with 8 bases that match TRBD1. The germline gives CDR1 DFQATT, CDR2 SNEGSKA (reference sequence). J gave up 5 bases and V 4 bases, and 6 bases lay outside the gene matches. The CDR3 spans 13 residues. The CDR3: CSATDRGGYGYTF. For the CDR3, the DNA is TGCAGTGCTACTGACAGGGGAGGGTATGGCTACACCTTC.

The chain has TRBV20-1 and TRBJ1-1; perhaps TRBD1 as D (6 bases). CDR1 is DFQATT and CDR2 is SNEGSKA in the germline V gene (reference sequence). The CDR3 sequence is 13 residues long. V was trimmed by 3 bases and J by 5 bases, leaving 13 bases between them. The CDR3 DNA is TGCAGTGCTAGTAGTCCGAGGGGGACTGAAGCTTTCTTT. It translates to CSASSPRGTEAFF.

The CDR3 here is CSVLRTVNEQFF. The CDR3 DNA sequence: TGCAGCGTTCTCCGGACAGTAAATGAGCAGTTCTTC. The rearrangement joins TRBV29-1 to TRBJ2-1, with D perhaps TRBD1 (6 bases). Trimming stripped 5 bases from V and 7 bases from J, with 12 bases between. Per germline, CDR1 SQVTM and CDR2 ANQGSEA. The CDR3 extends over 12 amino acids.

This clonotype was counted between two and nine times. The genes are TRBV20-1 and TRBJ2-3; D call uncertain. CDR1 is DFQATT and CDR2 is SNEGSKA in the germline V gene (reference sequence). This CDR3 spans 16 amino acids. Trimming took 5 bases from V and 1 from J, leaving 19 bases between them. The CDR3 region is CSAEPFTLTRTDTQYF. The CDR3 bases are TGCAGTGCTGAACCCTTTACTCTAACCCGCACAGATACGCAGTATTTT.

This clonotype was found many times. This chain connects TRBV7-2 to TRBJ1-6; no firm D call. The CDR3 runs to 14 residues. Trimming cost V 1 base and J 9 bases, with 10 bases left between them. The V gene's germline CDR1 is SGHTA and CDR2 FQGNSA. This CDR3 is CASSLEPRSSPLHF. Here the CDR3 DNA reads TGTGCCAGCAGCTTAGAACCTCGGAGTTCACCCCTCCACTTT. Together with reference TRBV7-2 and TRBJ1-6, the CDR3 gives the full variable domain: GAGVSQSPSNKVTEKGKDVELRCDPISGHTALYWYRQSLGQGLEFLIYFQGNSAPDKSGLPSDRFSAERTGGSVSTLTIQRTQQEDSAVYLCASSLEPRSSPLHFGNGTRLTVT.

J is TRBJ2-7 and V is TRBV29-1; 9 bases match TRBD1. The CDR3 loop spans 13 amino acids. CDR1 and CDR2 from the germline V gene are SQVTM and ANQGSEA. Trimming at V came to 6 bases and at J to 5 bases, leaving 8 bases not matched to a gene. The CDR3 DNA follows: TGCAGCGTCGAGGGGACAGGGAGAAACGAGCAGTACTTC. Its protein product is CSVEGTGRNEQYF.

The table lists this clonotype with many counts. The chain links TRBV7-8 to TRBJ2-5, with 8 bases fitting TRBD1. The CDR3 runs 16 residues. Looked up from germline, CDR1 is SGHVS and CDR2 is FQNEAQ. Trimming took 6 bases from V and 4 from J; bases not matched to a gene: 13. This chain's CDR3 is CASSLRAFGQGETQYF. CDR3 coding DNA: TGTGCCAGCAGTTTAAGGGCCTTCGGACAGGGAGAGACCCAGTACTTC.

The sample holds many counts of this clonotype. The chain links TRBV20-1 to TRBJ2-7, with 9 bases matching TRBD1. The length of the CDR3 is 15 residues. V lost 2 bases to trimming and J lost 4 bases; unmatched junction nucleotides: 9. Germline V gives CDR1 DFQATT, CDR2 SNEGSKA (reference sequence). The CDR3 loop is CSARKPGQGSYEQYF. The CDR3 coding sequence is TGCAGTGCTAGAAAACCGGGACAGGGATCTTACGAGCAGTACTTC.

This clonotype was counted many times. The chain has TRBV7-3 and TRBJ2-1, with 7 bases lining up with TRBD2. Germline CDR1 and CDR2: SGHTA and FQGTGA. This CDR3 comprises 16 residues. J was trimmed by 10 bases and V by 5 bases; bases with no gene match: 17. The CDR3 sequence is CASSPIPRSGTEEQFF. DNA for the CDR3: TGTGCCAGCAGCCCGATCCCGAGGAGCGGGACGGAAGAGCAGTTCTTC.

A note on this clonotype: This may stem from a read error, because a much larger clone lies one nucleotide away. It is likely a read error, because the conserved phenylalanine at the end of the CDR3 is missing. The chain joins TRBV7-2 to TRBJ1-1; TRBD1 might be the D (6 bases). This CDR3 has 16 amino acids. V was clipped by 0 bases and J by 7 bases, with 18 bases between them. From germline, CDR1 is SGHTA and CDR2 FQGNSA. This CDR3 reads CASSLASGGALSEAFV. DNA for the CDR3: TGTGCCAGCAGCTTAGCCTCCGGGGGGGCCCTGAGTGAAGCTTTCGTT.